One sample yielded the 19 T cell receptor beta chains listed below, sequenced in a study of chemoradiotherapy in HPV16-positive cancers. The data were produced by immunoSEQ multiplex PCR, yet TCRdb's version contains in-frame clones alone and is incomplete. The sample holds 4,000 to 6,500 clones; under 85% are singletons and the top ten take 15% to 20%. Sequencing was performed on tumor tissue, taken from a patient who underwent chemoradiotherapy. The receptors derive from a human donor with HPV-associated anogenital cancer.

The genes are TRBV27 and TRBJ1-2, with D uncertain. This CDR3 spans 15 amino acids. CDR1 is MNHEY and CDR2 is SMNVEV in the germline V gene (reference sequence). V lost 5 bases and J lost 4, with 17 bases in between. The CDR3 bases are TGTGCCAGCAGTCCCGGGTCCAGGCTGGGCTATGGCTACACCTTC. Translated: CASSPGSRLGYGYTF.

The V call is TRBV6-6, the J call TRBJ2-3; D may be TRBD1 (5 bases). This CDR3 has 15 residues. Trimming removed 7 bases at V and 2 bases at J, with 16 bases between. Germline V gene sequence: CDR1 MNHNY, CDR2 SVGAGI (reference sequence). CDR3 amino acids: CASTQMGPSTDTQYF. In nucleotides, the CDR3 is TGTGCCAGCACCCAAATGGGGCCCTCCACAGATACGCAGTATTTT.

This clone was seen a handful of times. The chain recombines TRBV7-6 with TRBJ2-3, with TRBD2 identical over 9 bases. The CDR3 has 16 residues. The V segment lost 5 bases and the J segment 4 bases; nucleotides outside the gene matches: 10. Germline V gene sequence: CDR1 SGHVS, CDR2 FNYEAQ. The CDR3 here is CASSQYPSGKADTQYF. Here the CDR3 DNA reads TGTGCCAGCAGCCAGTACCCTAGCGGGAAGGCAGATACGCAGTATTTT. Complete variable domain (other parts from reference TRBV7-6 and TRBJ2-3): GAGVSQSPRYKVTKRGQDVALRCDPISGHVSLYWYRQALGQGPEFLTYFNYEAQQDKSGLPNDRFSAERPEGSISTLTIQRTEQRDSAMYRCASSQYPSGKADTQYFGPGTRLTVL.

V is TRBV6-5 and J is TRBJ2-3; D is uncertain. Germline CDR1 and CDR2: MNHEY and SVGAGI. Trimming removed 2 bases at V and 0 bases at J, with 9 bases between. The CDR3 length is 15 residues. CDR3 residues: CASSYRAHSTDTQYF. CDR3 DNA sequence: TGTGCCAGCAGTTACCGAGCACATAGCACAGATACGCAGTATTTT.

The chain joins TRBV18 to TRBJ2-7; a weak D match, TRBD1 (7 bases). This CDR3 contains 16 residues. The V gene lost 0 bases and the J gene lost 6 bases, with 18 bases spanning the gap. Germline V lookup: CDR1 KGHSH, CDR2 LQKENI. DNA of the CDR3: TGTGCCAGCTCACCACCCTACGAGACAGGGAGGTCCGAGCAGTACTTC. It encodes CASSPPYETGRSEQYF.

V and J are TRBV28 and TRBJ2-7, with D possibly matching TRBD2 (5 bases). The CDR3 length is 13 residues. Trimming left V 2 bases short and J 3 bases short, with 8 bases between. Germline V gene lookup returns CDR1 MDHEN and CDR2 SYDVKM. This chain's CDR3 is CASSLPGSYEQYF. Here the CDR3 DNA reads TGTGCCAGCAGTTTACCGGGGAGCTACGAGCAGTACTTC.

The gene calls are TRBV5-1 and TRBJ1-2; D perhaps matches TRBD1 (6 bases). Germline loops: CDR1 SGHRS, CDR2 YFSETQ. V was trimmed by 1 base and J by 2 bases, leaving 9 bases between them. The CDR3 runs 14 residues. CDR3 region: CASSLSTGNYGYTF. The CDR3 DNA reads as TGCGCCAGCAGCTTGAGCACAGGGAACTATGGCTACACCTTC.

V usage is TRBV28 and J usage is TRBJ1-5; D not resolved. This CDR3 contains 16 residues. Germline V gene sequence: CDR1 MDHEN, CDR2 SYDVKM. V was pared by 5 bases and J by 0 bases, with 14 bases between. The CDR3 here is CASSPSGRDSNQPQHF. The CDR3 DNA reads as TGTGCCAGCAGTCCATCGGGGAGGGATAGCAATCAGCCCCAGCATTTT.

This clone was found a few times. The chain carries TRBV5-6 and TRBJ1-2, with D perhaps matching TRBD1 (6 bases). The germline V gene has CDR1 SGHDT and CDR2 YYEEEE. The CDR3 runs 13 residues. Trimming took off 5 bases at V and 2 bases at J, with 10 bases between the two ends. CDR3 nucleotide sequence: TGTGCCAGCAGTAATACAGGGAACTATGGCTACACCTTC. It specifies CASSNTGNYGYTF.

This clone showed up just a few times. The chain joins TRBV10-1 to TRBJ1-5; 7 bases line up with TRBD1. CDR1 and CDR2 from the germline V gene are WNHNN and SYGVQD (reference sequence). The CDR3 runs 15 residues. The V gene end was trimmed by 4 bases and the J gene end by 3 bases; junction bases not matched to a gene: 6. CDR3 residues: CASSASGTVNQPQHF. The CDR3 nucleotides read TGCGCCAGCAGTGCGTCCGGGACAGTCAATCAGCCCCAGCATTTT.

This chain connects TRBV28 to TRBJ1-2; 7 bases agree with TRBD1. Germline CDR1 is MDHEN and CDR2 is SYDVKM. Trimming took 6 bases from V and 5 from J; bases not matched to a gene: 3. The CDR3 length is 12 residues. The CDR3 bases are TGTGCCAGCAGGCCACAGGGGTATGGCTACACCTTC. Encoded protein: CASRPQGYGYTF.

This clone came up once. The rearrangement uses TRBV13 and TRBJ2-5; D gene unclear. The germline CDR1 and CDR2 sequences are PRHDT and FYEKMQ (reference sequence). The CDR3 runs to 11 residues. V was pared by 5 bases and J by 5 bases, with 6 bases between. The DNA for the CDR3 is TGTGCCAGCAGCCAAGGGGAGACCCAGTACTTC. As protein: CASSQGETQYF.

The chain couples TRBV29-1 to TRBJ2-7; D is possibly TRBD1 (5 bases). The length of the CDR3 is 14 residues. The germline gives CDR1 SQVTM, CDR2 ANQGSEA. V dropped 4 bases and J dropped 3 bases, with 16 bases sitting between them. For the CDR3, the DNA is TGCAGCGTTGTAGGGGATACATTAAGCTACGAGCAGTACTTC. Amino acids: CSVVGDTLSYEQYF.

This chain joins TRBV7-2 and TRBJ2-2, with TRBD1 as a possible D gene (6 bases). The CDR3 runs 14 residues. Trimming left V 7 bases short and J 7 bases short, with 16 bases between. The V gene's germline CDR1 is SGHTA and CDR2 FQGNSA. Here the CDR3 reads CASIFQGNVGELFF. The CDR3 bases are TGTGCCAGCATATTCCAGGGGAATGTCGGGGAGCTGTTTTTT.

This CDR3 is CASRDFYEQYF. CDR3 sequence (DNA): TGTGCCAGCAGGGACTTCTACGAGCAGTACTTC. The chain joins TRBV28 to TRBJ2-7, with a possible D match to TRBD2 (5 bases). CDR1 is MDHEN and CDR2 is SYDVKM in the germline V gene. Trimming shortened V by 6 bases and J by 3 bases, and 6 bases separated the two germline ends. The CDR3 loop spans 11 amino acids.

V is TRBV5-1 and J is TRBJ2-3, with D possibly TRBD2 on 5 matching bases. V was clipped by 1 base and J by 8 bases, with 14 bases between them. Germline lookup yields CDR1 SGHRS and CDR2 YFSETQ. This CDR3 comprises 14 residues. For the CDR3, the DNA is TGCGCCAGCAGCTTGACTAGATCGGGCGGTACGCAGTATTTT. Translated: CASSLTRSGGTQYF.

This clone has only one observation. V and J are TRBV10-3 and TRBJ2-5; 15 bases are shared with TRBD2. With 4 bases clipped from V and 5 bases from J, the junction kept 14 bases outside the gene matches. Germline-derived CDR1 and CDR2 are ENHRY and SYGVKD. CDR3 length: 19 amino acids. The CDR3 is CAISAIRTSGGGSRETQYF. The CDR3 coding sequence is TGTGCCATCAGTGCGATTCGGACTAGCGGGGGGGGTTCGAGGGAGACCCAGTACTTC.

This chain links TRBV7-9 with TRBJ2-7, with a weak D call TRBD1 (6 bases). This CDR3 has 12 amino acids. The V end was cut by 5 bases, the J end by 7 bases, with 12 bases between. Germline values: CDR1 SEHNR, CDR2 FQNEAQ (reference sequence). The CDR3 DNA sequence: TGTGCCAGCAGCCCAGGGGCGTCAGAGCAGTACTTC. Protein product: CASSPGASEQYF.

The chain has TRBV6-5 and TRBJ2-1; D not certain. Germline CDR1 and CDR2: MNHEY and SVGAGI. This CDR3 region has 14 residues. V was cut by 1 base and J by 10 bases, with 14 bases left in between. The CDR3 DNA is TGTGCCAGCAGTTACTTCGAAAGTCAGGAGGAGCAGTTCTTC. This sequence encodes CASSYFESQEEQFF.